The 30 T cell receptor beta chains listed next were all sequenced from one sample in a study of lymphopenia after photon versus proton radiotherapy. Clones were sequenced by immunoSEQ multiplex PCR, and TCRdb holds only the in-frame ones, with some missing. This table has some 40,000 clones, more than 70% appearing once. Material: peripheral blood, obtained from a patient treated with proton-based radiotherapy. Receptor source: a woman in her sixties or seventies with pancreatic cancer. Some clones in this sample may be carry-over from other donors' samples.

V gene TRBV4-3 combines with J gene TRBJ1-1, with TRBD1 as a possible D gene (6 bases). V was trimmed by 5 bases and J by 1 base, leaving 11 bases between them. The CDR3 is made up of 14 amino acids. Per germline, CDR1 LGHNA and CDR2 YSLEER. In DNA form, the CDR3 reads TGCGCCAGCAGCAAACAGGGATCGAACACTGAAGCTTTCTTT. Its translation is CASSKQGSNTEAFF.

V and J are TRBV27 and TRBJ1-5; D uncertain. Trimming pared 3 bases from V and 3 bases from J, leaving 9 bases between. The CDR3 contains 14 residues. In germline, CDR1 is MNHEY, CDR2 SMNVEV (reference sequence). The DNA of the CDR3 is TGTGCCAGCAGTTTCTCCCCTTTCAATCAGCCCCAGCATTTT. Amino acid sequence: CASSFSPFNQPQHF.

V usage is TRBV10-2 and J usage is TRBJ1-4; D is unresolved. Trimming pared 0 bases from V and 8 bases from J, leaving 1 base between. The germline gives CDR1 WSHSY, CDR2 SAAADI. This CDR3 spans 11 amino acids. The chain's CDR3 is CASSESEKLFF. The CDR3 DNA follows: TGCGCCAGCAGTGAGTCGGAAAAACTGTTTTTT.

In its sample, this clone was seen a few times. V is TRBV7-2 and J is TRBJ2-5; 7 positions match TRBD1. Germline lookup yields CDR1 SGHTA and CDR2 FQGNSA. The CDR3 is 15 amino acids. The junction had 5 bases not matched to a gene; V was cut back by 2 bases and J by 2 bases. In nucleotides, the CDR3 is TGTGCCAGCAGCTTAAGGTGGGACAGACAAGAGACCCAGTACTTC. This sequence encodes CASSLRWDRQETQYF.

The chain recombines TRBV5-8 with TRBJ2-2, with TRBD2 matching 14 bases. Germline loops: CDR1 SGHTS, CDR2 YDEGEE. This CDR3 is 18 amino acids long. V shed 0 bases, J shed 4 bases, and the junction held 5 bases outside the gene matches. CDR3 nucleotide sequence: TGTGCCAGCAGCTTGGGGACTAGCGGGAGGACTCGCACCGGGGAGCTGTTTTTT. This encodes CASSLGTSGRTRTGELFF.

The rearrangement uses TRBV28 and TRBJ2-2; 9 bases map to TRBD1. The CDR3 extends over 15 amino acids. Germline-derived CDR1 and CDR2 are MDHEN and SYDVKM. V lost 6 bases, J lost 4 bases, and 6 bases stayed unmatched. The CDR3 nucleotides are TGTGCCAGCAGCCTGGGGGACAGGGTCACCGGGGAGCTGTTTTTT. The encoded protein is CASSLGDRVTGELFF.

The CDR3 DNA follows: TGCGCCAGCAGCCAGCTACTGACAGGGAATCAGCCCCAGCATTTT. Residues: CASSQLLTGNQPQHF. The chain is built from TRBV4-3 and TRBJ1-5, with 7 bases identical to TRBD1. The CDR3 runs 15 residues. V lost 3 bases to trimming and J lost 4 bases; unmatched junction nucleotides: 6. Germline lookup yields CDR1 LGHNA and CDR2 YSLEER.

The genes are TRBV28 and TRBJ2-1, with 7 bases aligning to TRBD2. The length of the CDR3 is 12 residues. J was trimmed by 9 bases and V by 7 bases; bases with no gene match: 6. CDR1 is MDHEN, CDR2 SYDVKM, per germline. CDR3 protein: CASTMSGVEQFF. The CDR3 DNA follows: TGTGCCAGCACTATGAGCGGGGTTGAGCAGTTCTTC.

The chain is built from TRBV21-1 and TRBJ2-7; TRBD1 is the table's D call, not checked against the DNA. TRBV21-1 counts as a pseudogene. The CDR3 has 12 residues. Here the CDR3 DNA reads TGTGCCAGCAGCTCAGGGACCTACGAGCAGTACTTC. This encodes CASSSGTYEQYF.

The chain joins TRBV6-1 to TRBJ2-3; D gene ambiguous. V was clipped by 1 base and J by 2 bases, with 4 bases between them. Germline V lookup: CDR1 MNHNS, CDR2 SASEGT. This CDR3 spans 13 amino acids. The CDR3 region is CASSEVVTDTQYF. The CDR3 nucleotides read TGTGCCAGCAGTGAAGTGGTCACAGATACGCAGTATTTT.

This sequence joins TRBV5-4 and TRBJ1-6, with unresolved D. The V and J ends lost 0 bases and 7 bases respectively, with 11 bases between them. This CDR3 contains 15 residues. Germline CDR1 and CDR2: SGHNT and YYREEE (reference sequence). The CDR3 region is CASSLGEGMNSPLHF. The CDR3 nucleotides are TGTGCCAGCAGCTTGGGGGAGGGAATGAATTCACCCCTCCACTTT.

The chain combines TRBV14 with TRBJ2-5; D could derive from TRBD1 or TRBD2 (5 bases each). V lost 2 bases to trimming and J lost 3 bases, with 10 bases between them. Germline CDR1 reads SGHDN; CDR2 reads FVKESK. The CDR3 runs 14 residues. CDR3 protein: CASSQQLGEETQYF. The CDR3 DNA reads as TGTGCCAGCAGCCAACAGTTGGGGGAAGAGACCCAGTACTTC.

This clone appeared once. The gene calls are TRBV6-6 and TRBJ2-5; tentatively, D is TRBD1 (5 bases). Near its end, the DNA agrees better with TRBJ2-7, so the J call may be wrong. CDR3 length: 16 residues. The germline V gene has CDR1 MNHNY and CDR2 SVGAGI (reference sequence). CDR3 nucleotide sequence: TGTGCCAGCAGTTACTCTACCAGGGCCAGCTCCTACGAGCAGTACTTC. This encodes CASSYSTRASSYEQYF.

The chain couples TRBV19 to TRBJ2-1, with unresolved D. This CDR3 is built from 14 residues. V lost 3 bases and J lost 2, with 8 bases in between. CDR1 is LNHDA and CDR2 is SQIVND in the germline V gene (reference sequence). CDR3 in amino acids: CASSITGPYNEQFF. The CDR3 DNA reads TGTGCCAGTAGTATCACCGGGCCCTACAATGAGCAGTTCTTC. Variable domain in full (rest from reference TRBV19 and TRBJ2-1): DGGITQSPKYLFRKEGQNVTLSCEQNLNHDAMYWYRQDPGQGLRLIYYSQIVNDFQKGDIAEGYSVSREKKESFPLTVTSAQKNPTAFYLCASSITGPYNEQFFGPGTRLTVL.

Remarks on this clone: A junction boundary mismatches the germline segment, possibly from a read error. The chain uses TRBV7-7 and TRBJ2-7; D may be TRBD1 or TRBD2 (5 bases each). The V gene's germline CDR1 is SSHAT and CDR2 FNYEAQ (reference sequence). The CDR3 totals 14 residues. CDR3 sequence: CASSPRDGSYEQYF. In DNA form, the CDR3 reads TGTGCTAGCAGCCCCAGGGACGGCTCCTACGAGCAGTACTTC.

The V gene is TRBV2, the J gene TRBJ2-3; no reliable D call. The germline V gene has CDR1 SNHLY and CDR2 FYNNEI. V gave up 4 bases and J gave up 1 base, with 6 bases separating them. The CDR3 spans 13 residues. In DNA, the CDR3 is TGTGCCAGCAGTGTCGAGGGCACAGATACGCAGTATTTT. Translation: CASSVEGTDTQYF. Full variable domain (missing parts from reference TRBV2 and TRBJ2-3): EPEVTQTPSHQVTQMGQEVILRCVPISNHLYFYWYRQILGQKVEFLVSFYNNEISEKSEIFDDQFSVERPDGSNFTLKIRSTKLEDSAMYFCASSVEGTDTQYFGPGTRLTVL.

The gene calls are TRBV5-1 and TRBJ2-2, with TRBD2 matching over 7 bases. The CDR3 loop spans 14 amino acids. Trimming removed 5 bases from V and 2 bases from J; junction bases left unmatched: 3. CDR1 and CDR2 from the germline V gene are SGHRS and YFSETQ. CDR3 region: CASRAGLNTGELFF. DNA for the CDR3: TGCGCCAGCAGGGCGGGACTAAACACCGGGGAGCTGTTTTTT.

The chain recombines TRBV2 with TRBJ1-3; D not resolved. V dropped 2 bases and J dropped 3 bases, with 5 bases sitting between them. CDR1 and CDR2 (germline): SNHLY, FYNNEI. The CDR3 has 13 residues. CDR3 DNA sequence: TGTGCCAGCAGTGAACCCCGTGGAAACACCATATATTTT. This gives the protein CASSEPRGNTIYF.

This clone was seen once. V gene TRBV11-2 combines with J gene TRBJ2-7, with 13 bases matching TRBD2. Germline V gives CDR1 SGHAT, CDR2 FQNNGV. Germline trimming cut 0 bases from V and 3 bases from J; bases unmatched to any gene: 8. The length of the CDR3 is 18 residues. The CDR3 loop reads CASSLDHRTSGRNYEQYF. The CDR3 nucleotides read TGTGCCAGCAGCTTAGATCACAGGACTAGCGGGAGAAACTACGAGCAGTACTTC.

This clone was seen only once. The V and J genes are TRBV6-1 and TRBJ2-7; TRBD1 or TRBD2 may be the D gene (5 bases each). The CDR3 runs to 16 residues. Per germline, CDR1 MNHNS and CDR2 SASEGT. V gave up 0 bases and J gave up 5 bases, with 17 bases separating them. CDR3 amino acids: CASSEARFDGAHEQYF. The CDR3 region has the DNA TGTGCCAGCAGTGAAGCGAGGTTCGACGGGGCCCACGAGCAGTACTTC.

This chain links TRBV10-2 with TRBJ1-2; no definite D call. The CDR3 extends over 13 amino acids. With 3 bases removed from V and 7 bases from J, the gap between germline ends came to 12 bases. Germline V gene data show CDR1 as WSHSY and CDR2 as SAAADI. This CDR3 is CASSELGISGYTF. Written as DNA, the CDR3 is TGCGCCAGCAGTGAACTAGGTATAAGTGGCTACACCTTC.

This chain uses TRBV30 with TRBJ2-2, with D perhaps TRBD1 (6 bases). The V and J ends lost 3 bases and 6 bases respectively, with 14 bases between them. CDR3 length: 14 residues. Per the germline V gene, CDR1 is GTSNPN and CDR2 is SVGIG (reference sequence). The CDR3 loop is CAWSLQGSPGELFF. The CDR3 nucleotides are TGTGCCTGGAGCCTACAGGGTTCCCCCGGGGAGCTGTTTTTT.

The rearrangement uses TRBV7-9 and TRBJ1-1, with D tentatively TRBD1 (6 bases). In germline, CDR1 is SEHNR, CDR2 FQNEAQ (reference sequence). There are 12 residues in the CDR3. Trimming stripped 8 bases from V and 7 bases from J, with 14 bases between. The CDR3 DNA is TGTGCCAGCCGTCGGGGGGCGGGTGAAGCTTTCTTT. Amino acid sequence: CASRRGAGEAFF. The variable domain in full, completed from reference TRBV7-9 and TRBJ1-1, reads DTGVSQNPRHKITKRGQNVTFRCDPISEHNRLYWYRQTLGQGPEFLTYFQNEAQLEKSRLLSDRFSAERPKGSFSTLEIQRTEQGDSAMYLCASRRGAGEAFFGQGTRLTVV.

V is TRBV6-5 and J is TRBJ2-1, with 10 bases lining up with TRBD2. With V trimmed by 2 bases and J by 15 bases, 10 bases remained unmatched. CDR3 size: 14 residues. Per the germline V gene, CDR1 is MNHEY and CDR2 is SVGAGI. The CDR3 here is CASSYALAGEGLFF. The CDR3 DNA is TGTGCCAGCAGTTACGCCCTAGCGGGAGAGGGTCTGTTCTTC.

The rearrangement uses TRBV28 and TRBJ1-1; 9 positions agree with TRBD1. CDR3 length equals 15 residues. Germline CDR1 MDHEN, CDR2 SYDVKM. V gave up 4 bases and J gave up 1 base; unmatched junction bases: 4. CDR3: CASSSGTGTNTEAFF. In nucleotides, the CDR3 is TGTGCCAGCAGTTCGGGGACAGGGACGAACACTGAAGCTTTCTTT.

The chain links TRBV19 to TRBJ1-2; 7 positions match TRBD1. The CDR3 consists of 14 residues. The V segment lost 9 bases and the J segment 3 bases; nucleotides outside the gene matches: 10. The germline CDR1 and CDR2 sequences are LNHDA and SQIVND (reference sequence). In nucleotides, the CDR3 is TGTGCCAGCCGTTCTGAACAGGGGCACTATGGCTACACCTTC. Protein sequence: CASRSEQGHYGYTF. Together with reference TRBV19 and TRBJ1-2, the CDR3 gives the full variable domain: DGGITQSPKYLFRKEGQNVTLSCEQNLNHDAMYWYRQDPGQGLRLIYYSQIVNDFQKGDIAEGYSVSREKKESFPLTVTSAQKNPTAFYLCASRSEQGHYGYTFGSGTRLTVV.

The chain couples TRBV2 to TRBJ2-1; D unclear. With 8 bases removed from V and 4 bases from J, the gap between germline ends came to 6 bases. Germline CDR1 SNHLY, CDR2 FYNNEI. The CDR3 has 11 residues. The CDR3 region is CASAVYNEQFF. The CDR3 bases are TGTGCCAGCGCGGTTTACAATGAGCAGTTCTTC.

J is TRBJ2-7 and V is TRBV6-5; no clear D. CDR1 is MNHEY and CDR2 is SVGAGI in the germline V gene. Trimming removed 0 bases at V and 4 bases at J, with 10 bases between. The CDR3 is 14 residues long. This CDR3 reads CASSYSFSGYEQYF. The DNA for the CDR3 is TGTGCCAGCAGTTACTCGTTCTCCGGGTACGAGCAGTACTTC.

This chain uses TRBV6-1 with TRBJ1-2; TRBD1 matches at 9 bases. V lost 6 bases and J lost 8; bases outside the gene matches: 7. The germline gives CDR1 MNHNS, CDR2 SASEGT. The CDR3 is 13 residues long. As DNA, the CDR3 is TGTGCCAGCAGCGACAGGGGGGGTAACGGCTACACCTTC. Its protein product is CASSDRGGNGYTF.

This sequence joins TRBV11-3 and TRBJ2-3, with D possibly being TRBD1 or TRBD2 (5 bases each). Germline-derived CDR1 and CDR2 are SGHNT and YENEEA. Trimming stripped 3 bases from V and 1 base from J, with 17 bases between. The CDR3 extends over 17 amino acids. CDR3 loop: CASSLDTGRSCTDTQYF. DNA of the CDR3: TGTGCCAGCAGCTTGGACACGGGACGGAGTTGCACAGATACGCAGTATTTT.